Each of the 4 T cell receptor beta chains below was sequenced from the same sample in a study of blood T cell repertoires in COVID-19. The assay was immunoSEQ multiplex PCR, and TCRdb's table has in-frame clones only and misses some. The sample contains over 60,000 clones, around 90% of which appear only once. The specimen sequenced was peripheral blood. These receptors originate from a man aged 45-60 years with acute or convalescent COVID-19.

The chain employs TRBV5-1 and TRBJ2-3; a weak D match, TRBD2 (5 bases). This CDR3 spans 14 amino acids. The V gene lost 1 base and the J gene lost 1 base, with 7 bases spanning the gap. Looked up from germline, CDR1 is SGHRS and CDR2 is YFSETQ. CDR3 DNA: TGCGCCAGCAGCTTGACGCGGGGCACAGATACGCAGTATTTT. This translates into CASSLTRGTDTQYF.

This chain connects TRBV29-1 to TRBJ1-2; possibly TRBD1 for D (5 bases). The CDR3 consists of 14 residues. Trimming removed 0 bases at V and 6 bases at J, with 14 bases between. Germline CDR1 reads SQVTM; CDR2 reads ANQGSEA. The CDR3: CSVEDRSGYDGYTF. CDR3 coding DNA: TGCAGCGTTGAAGATCGGTCAGGGTACGATGGCTACACCTTC.

The V and J genes are TRBV7-9 and TRBJ2-7; D gene unclear. V gave up 1 base and J gave up 0 bases, with 13 bases separating them. Germline CDR1 and CDR2: SEHNR and FQNEAQ (reference sequence). CDR3 size: 16 residues. The CDR3 region has the DNA TGTGCCAGCAGCTTAGGAAACGGTCCGAGCTCCTACGAGCAGTACTTC. It specifies CASSLGNGPSSYEQYF.

For the CDR3, the DNA is TGTGCCAGCAGGCCCGGGACTAGCGGGAGTCTGAGCGGGGAGCTGTTTTTT. Translating gives CASRPGTSGSLSGELFF. V is TRBV5-4 and J is TRBJ2-2, with TRBD2 matching over 14 bases. The CDR3 runs 17 residues. CDR1 is SGHNT and CDR2 is YYREEE in the germline V gene (reference sequence). Unmatched junction bases numbered 10, after V lost 5 bases and J lost 7 bases.